These 21 T cell receptor beta chains share one sample of origin, sequenced in a study of blood T cell repertoires in COVID-19. Only in-frame clones appear in the TCRdb table, and some are missing; sequencing was by immunoSEQ multiplex PCR. The data contain some 89,000 clones, around nine tenths of them singletons. The specimen was peripheral blood. These receptors were taken from a man aged 60 to 75 with acute or convalescent COVID-19.

This rearrangement joins TRBV19 to TRBJ1-5; D is ambiguous. Germline CDR1 and CDR2: LNHDA and SQIVND (reference sequence). The germline V and J ends were trimmed by 3 bases and 1 base, with 10 bases remaining between them. The CDR3 runs to 15 residues. This CDR3 reads CASSIWQASNQPQHF. The CDR3 DNA follows: TGTGCCAGTAGTATCTGGCAGGCAAGCAATCAGCCCCAGCATTTT.

This clone was seen once. The chain recombines TRBV6-6 with TRBJ2-1; 9 positions agree with TRBD1. V was pared by 5 bases and J by 3 bases, with 8 bases of the junction left unmatched. Germline assignment: CDR1 MNHNY and CDR2 SVGAGI (reference sequence). CDR3 size: 16 residues. In nucleotides, the CDR3 is TGTGCCAGCAGTAATGGACAGGGGACGCACTACAATGAGCAGTTCTTC. It encodes CASSNGQGTHYNEQFF.

V is TRBV11-3 and J is TRBJ2-1; TRBD2 matches 9 bases. Germline V CDR1 and CDR2: SGHNT, YENEEA. V was clipped by 3 bases and J by 2 bases; unmatched bases: 2. This CDR3 comprises 15 residues. CDR3 DNA: TGTGCCAGCAGCTTGCGGGGGGGCACCTACAATGAGCAGTTCTTC. Encoded protein: CASSLRGGTYNEQFF.

This clone has only one observation. V and J are TRBV27 and TRBJ1-2; 7 bases line up with TRBD1. With V trimmed by 8 bases and J by 4 bases, 13 bases remained unmatched. CDR1 MNHEY and CDR2 SMNVEV come from the germline V gene (reference sequence). The CDR3 has 15 amino acids. CDR3 residues: CASGTGQREPYGYTF. In DNA form, the CDR3 reads TGTGCCAGCGGAACGGGACAGAGGGAACCCTATGGCTACACCTTC.

V gene TRBV6-5 combines with J gene TRBJ1-1, with D perhaps TRBD1 (6 bases). V gave up 2 bases and J gave up 5 bases, with 12 bases separating them. The CDR3 extends over 14 amino acids. CDR1 MNHEY and CDR2 SVGAGI come from the germline V gene. The CDR3 DNA reads TGTGCCAGCAGTTACGAAGGGGGTGGGACTGAAGCTTTCTTT. It specifies CASSYEGGGTEAFF.

This chain links TRBV6-1 with TRBJ1-4; D gene uncertain. V dropped 2 bases and J dropped 7 bases, with 11 bases sitting between them. The CDR3 length is 14 residues. Looked up from germline, CDR1 is MNHNS and CDR2 is SASEGT. In DNA form, the CDR3 reads TGTGCCAGCAGTGAAAGGCGAGGTGGTGAAAAACTGTTTTTT. Amino acid sequence: CASSERRGGEKLFF.

CDR3 in DNA: TGTGCCAGCAGCCCACGGACAGGGCCCCTTGGGGATAATTCACCCCTCCACTTT. Protein sequence: CASSPRTGPLGDNSPLHF. This sequence joins TRBV9 and TRBJ1-6; 8 bases agree with TRBD1. The V gene end was trimmed by 4 bases and the J gene end by 5 bases; junction bases not matched to a gene: 14. The CDR3 spans 18 residues. CDR1 is SGDLS and CDR2 is YYNGEE in the germline V gene.

Only one count was recorded for this clone. The chain has TRBV11-3 and TRBJ2-1; TRBD2 agrees at 10 bases. CDR1 is SGHNT and CDR2 is YENEEA in the germline V gene. V was pared by 0 bases and J by 10 bases, with 6 bases of the junction left unmatched. This CDR3 has 15 amino acids. The CDR3 protein is CASSLEGLAGAEQFF. The CDR3 DNA sequence: TGTGCCAGCAGCTTAGAGGGTCTAGCGGGGGCAGAGCAGTTCTTC.

The rearrangement joins TRBV14 to TRBJ2-1; 10 nucleotides line up with TRBD2. CDR1 and CDR2 from the germline V gene are SGHDN and FVKESK. The CDR3 sequence is 16 residues long. V shed 3 bases, J shed 7 bases, and the junction held 9 bases outside the gene matches. CDR3 DNA: TGTGCCAGCAGCCAGGAGCGGGGGGGCCTTATGAATGAGCAGTTCTTC. Its protein is CASSQERGGLMNEQFF.

This chain joins TRBV6-1 and TRBJ2-6; TRBD2 matches at 11 bases. Germline CDR1 is MNHNS and CDR2 is SASEGT. Trimming removed 2 bases from V and 4 bases from J; junction bases left unmatched: 10. The CDR3 runs 19 residues. This chain's CDR3 is CASSESLASGGKGANVLTF. The CDR3, as DNA: TGTGCCAGCAGTGAATCGTTGGCTAGCGGGGGGAAAGGGGCCAACGTCCTGACTTTC.

In this sample, this clone turned up a few times. The DNA for the CDR3 is TGTGCCAGCAGTTACGGGACAACGGGGACTGAAGCTTTCTTT. Translated, it gives CASSYGTTGTEAFF. The gene calls are TRBV6-5 and TRBJ1-1, with a possible D match to TRBD1 (6 bases). The germline V gene has CDR1 MNHEY and CDR2 SVGAGI. V was clipped by 2 bases and J by 5 bases, with 12 bases between them. This CDR3 is built from 14 residues.

The count of this clone is one. The chain recombines TRBV5-1 with TRBJ2-2, with 9 bases that match TRBD1. Germline V lookup: CDR1 SGHRS, CDR2 YFSETQ. V shed 2 bases, J shed 6 bases, and the junction held 5 bases outside the gene matches. There are 15 residues in the CDR3. The CDR3: CASSLWTGDAGELFF. The CDR3 DNA reads TGCGCCAGCAGCTTATGGACAGGGGACGCCGGGGAGCTGTTTTTT.

V and J are TRBV12-3 or TRBV12-4 and TRBJ1-6; D unclear. The CDR3 totals 12 residues. The germline V and J ends were trimmed by 3 bases and 13 bases, with 10 bases remaining between them. CDR3 region: CASSLMGSPLHF. CDR3 nucleotide sequence: TGTGCCAGCAGTTTGATGGGGAGTCCCCTCCACTTT.

The chain recombines TRBV5-1 with TRBJ1-3, with TRBD1 matching over 7 bases. This CDR3 spans 14 amino acids. Per germline, CDR1 SGHRS and CDR2 YFSETQ. The J segment lost 5 bases and the V segment lost 4 bases, leaving 6 bases of the junction unmatched. The CDR3 region is CASSHSTGRNTIYF. CDR3 nucleotide sequence: TGCGCCAGCAGCCATTCGACAGGGAGAAACACCATATATTTT.

Notes on this clone: The junction differs from germline at one of its ends, possibly a read error. The V call is TRBV18, the J call TRBJ1-5; 7 nucleotides match TRBD1. This CDR3 is built from 19 residues. The germline V gene encodes CDR1 KGHSH and CDR2 LQKENI. This chain's CDR3 is CASSLTGPDRSSGNRPQHF. Written as DNA, the CDR3 is TGTGCCAGCTCACTTACCGGTCCGGACAGGTCCTCTGGCAATCGGCCCCAGCATTTT. The full variable domain, completed using reference TRBV18 and TRBJ1-5, is NAGVMQNPRHLVRRRGQEARLRCSPMKGHSHVYWYRQLPEEGLKFMVYLQKENIIDESGMPKERFSAEFPKEGPSILRIQQVVRGDSAAYFCASSLTGPDRSSGNRPQHFGDGTRLSIL.

This rearrangement joins TRBV19 to TRBJ1-2; no definite D call. CDR1 is LNHDA and CDR2 is SQIVND in the germline V gene (reference sequence). The CDR3 spans 13 residues. Deletions cut 7 bases from V and 9 bases from J, with 18 bases between. CDR3 DNA sequence: TGTGCCAGTATAAGGCGGGAGGACTTGAGCTACACCTTC. This sequence encodes CASIRREDLSYTF.

V is TRBV10-1 and J is TRBJ1-1; unclear D gene. This CDR3 region has 13 residues. Germline V gives CDR1 WNHNN, CDR2 SYGVQD (reference sequence). V lost 6 bases to trimming and J lost 6 bases, with 14 bases between them. CDR3 nucleotides: TGCGCCAGCAGCGACTCCGCGGTCGCTGAAGCTTTCTTT. Translated: CASSDSAVAEAFF.

The chain employs TRBV5-6 and TRBJ1-6, with D possibly matching TRBD1 (6 bases). CDR3 length: 12 amino acids. Germline CDR1 reads SGHDT; CDR2 reads YYEEEE. Trimming took off 4 bases at V and 14 bases at J, with 13 bases between the two ends. The CDR3 region is CASSNTGWALHF. The CDR3 bases are TGTGCCAGCAGCAACACAGGGTGGGCCCTCCACTTT.

V is TRBV11-1 and J is TRBJ1-1, with D unclear. There are 15 residues in the CDR3. CDR1 is SGHAT and CDR2 is FQDESV in the germline V gene (reference sequence). V lost 5 bases and J lost 1, with 14 bases in between. The CDR3 DNA sequence: TGTGCCAGCAGCCGTCTAGGACTAGGGAACACTGAAGCTTTCTTT. Translated, it gives CASSRLGLGNTEAFF.

The chain links TRBV6-1 to TRBJ1-2; 8 bases fit TRBD1. The germline V gene has CDR1 MNHNS and CDR2 SASEGT. CDR3 length equals 15 residues. V trimming: 3 bases; J trimming: 7 bases; junction bases outside the gene matches: 10. Here the CDR3 reads CASSETLQGDSGYTF. CDR3 coding DNA: TGTGCCAGCAGTGAGACCTTACAGGGGGACTCTGGCTACACCTTC.

This sequence joins TRBV19 and TRBJ1-2, with D unclear. Germline V gene sequence: CDR1 LNHDA, CDR2 SQIVND (reference sequence). Deletions cut 5 bases from V and 4 bases from J, with 14 bases between. CDR3 length equals 14 residues. CDR3 nucleotide sequence: TGTGCCAGTAGTTCTACGGCAGGTCTCTATGGCTACACCTTC. Translating it yields CASSSTAGLYGYTF.